This TCR beta chain was captured in a study of cytomegalovirus exposure and HLA in healthy donors. As for the study in general: As released early, the data held 85 million to 95 million unique TCRs from HLA-typed donors. Broader study findings: Analysis was carried out at a later point, and it linked a missense DCLRE1C variant to TCR beta V- and J-gene trimming. Whilst most TCR sequences proved rare, a subset of public TCRs occurred across many donors.

Healthy bone marrow donors made up the donor group. The PCR employed 60 Vbeta primers together with 13 Jbeta primers. Libraries were prepared by immunoSEQ multiplex PCR; TCRdb keeps only in-frame clonotypes and omits some of them. The table has hundreds of thousands of clones, 80% to 90% seen once. About this clone: Its antigen is unidentified.

The CDR3 is 12 residues long. The V end was cut by 4 bases, the J end by 8 bases, with 11 bases between. The germline V gene encodes CDR1 MNHEY and CDR2 SVGAGI. This TCR was recovered from a woman between 18 and 29 years old in good health and CMV-seronegative. The V call is TRBV6-5, the J call TRBJ1-1; tentatively, D is TRBD1 (6 bases). Sequenced sample: PBMCs. The CDR3 nucleotides are TGTGCCAGCAGTTTGTACGGACAGGAAGCTTTCTTT. Amino acid sequence: CASSLYGQEAFF.